The sequence of this TCR beta chain was determined in a study of blood T cells in healthy people across ages. This CDR3 spans 13 amino acids. The V gene's germline CDR1 is MNHEY and CDR2 SVGAGI. V was trimmed by 5 bases and J by 9 bases, leaving 16 bases between them. Together with a sample-barcoded 5' primer, a J-beta primer mix was included in a second PCR lasting roughly 6 to 12 cycles. TCRdb independently ran MiXCR on the 5' RACE reads; one entry per CDR3 protein. This sample yields approximately 2,000,000 distinct CDR3 sequences, of which around 40% are seen a single time; 23% belongs to the top ten.

The sample consisted of blood. The receptor was isolated from a human donor in good health. The genes are TRBV6-5 and TRBJ1-1; D remains unclear. The DNA of the CDR3 is TGTGCCAGCAGTCCCGTGGGCGAGAGACAAGCTTTCTTT. Residues: CASSPVGERQAFF.